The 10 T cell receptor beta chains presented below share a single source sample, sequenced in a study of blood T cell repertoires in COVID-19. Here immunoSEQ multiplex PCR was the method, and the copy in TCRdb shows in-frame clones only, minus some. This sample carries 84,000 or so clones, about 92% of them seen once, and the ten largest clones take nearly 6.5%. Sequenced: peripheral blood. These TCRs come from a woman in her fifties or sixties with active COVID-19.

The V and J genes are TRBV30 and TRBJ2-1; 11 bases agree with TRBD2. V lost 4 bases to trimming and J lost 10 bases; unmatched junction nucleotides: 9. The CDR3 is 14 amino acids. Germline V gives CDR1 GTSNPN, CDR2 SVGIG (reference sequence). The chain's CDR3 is CAWTPSGRFDEQFF. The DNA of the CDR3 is TGTGCCTGGACCCCTAGCGGGAGGTTTGACGAGCAGTTCTTC.

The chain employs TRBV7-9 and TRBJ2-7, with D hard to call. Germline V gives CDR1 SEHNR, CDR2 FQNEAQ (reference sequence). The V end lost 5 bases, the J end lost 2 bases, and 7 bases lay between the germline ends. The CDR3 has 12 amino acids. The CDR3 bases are TGTGCCAGCAGCCCACCGGCCTACGAGCAGTACTTC. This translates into CASSPPAYEQYF.

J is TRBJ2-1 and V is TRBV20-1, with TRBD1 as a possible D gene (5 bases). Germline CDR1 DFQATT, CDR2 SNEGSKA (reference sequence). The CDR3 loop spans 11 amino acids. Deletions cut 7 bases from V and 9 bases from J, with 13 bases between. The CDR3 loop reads CSVAPGIEQFF. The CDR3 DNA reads TGCAGTGTCGCTCCAGGGATTGAGCAGTTCTTC.

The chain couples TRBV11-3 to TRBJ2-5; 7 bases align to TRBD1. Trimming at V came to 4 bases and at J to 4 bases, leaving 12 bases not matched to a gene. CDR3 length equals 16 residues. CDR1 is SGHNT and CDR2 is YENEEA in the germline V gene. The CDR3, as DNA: TGTGCCAGCAGCTCCCCTACCCCAACAGGGGTAGAGACCCAGTACTTC. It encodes CASSSPTPTGVETQYF.

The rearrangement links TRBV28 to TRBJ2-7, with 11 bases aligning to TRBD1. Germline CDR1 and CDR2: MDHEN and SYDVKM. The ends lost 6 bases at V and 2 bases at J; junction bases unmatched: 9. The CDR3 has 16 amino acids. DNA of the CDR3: TGTGCCAGCAGACCAATACCGGGACAGGGGGCCTACGAGCAGTACTTC. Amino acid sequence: CASRPIPGQGAYEQYF.

CDR3 nucleotides: TGTGCCAACAATGACAGGACCTACGAGCAGTACTTC. Translating gives CANNDRTYEQYF. The V and J genes are TRBV2 and TRBJ2-7, with D perhaps TRBD1 (6 bases). This CDR3 is 12 amino acids long. Germline assignment: CDR1 SNHLY and CDR2 FYNNEI. The V end lost 10 bases, the J end lost 2 bases, and 12 bases lay between the germline ends.

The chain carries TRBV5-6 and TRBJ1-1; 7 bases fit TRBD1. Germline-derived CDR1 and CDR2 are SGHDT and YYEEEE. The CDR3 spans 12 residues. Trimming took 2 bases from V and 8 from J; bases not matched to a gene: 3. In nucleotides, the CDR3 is TGTGCCAGCAGCTTACAGGACAGGGAAGCTTTCTTT. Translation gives CASSLQDREAFF. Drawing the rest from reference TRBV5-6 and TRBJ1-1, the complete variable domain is DAGVTQSPTHLIKTRGQQVTLRCSPKSGHDTVSWYQQALGQGPQFIFQYYEEEERQRGNFPDRFSGHQFPNYSSELNVNALLLGDSALYLCASSLQDREAFFGQGTRLTVV.

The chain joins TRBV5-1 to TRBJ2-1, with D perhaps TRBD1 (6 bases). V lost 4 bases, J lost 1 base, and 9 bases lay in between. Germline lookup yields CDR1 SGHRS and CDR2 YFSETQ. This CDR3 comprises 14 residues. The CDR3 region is CASSAQGSYNEQFF. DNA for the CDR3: TGCGCCAGCAGCGCACAGGGTTCCTACAATGAGCAGTTCTTC. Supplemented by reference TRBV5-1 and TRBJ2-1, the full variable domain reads KAGVTQTPRYLIKTRGQQVTLSCSPISGHRSVSWYQQTPGQGLQFLFEYFSETQRNKGNFPGRFSGRQFSNSRSEMNVSTLELGDSALYLCASSAQGSYNEQFFGPGTRLTVL.

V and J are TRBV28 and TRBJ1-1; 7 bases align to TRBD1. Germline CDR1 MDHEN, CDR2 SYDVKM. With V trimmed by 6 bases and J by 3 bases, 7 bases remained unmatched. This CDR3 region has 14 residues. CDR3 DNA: TGTGCCAGCAGCCCAGGGGGTCGGGACACTGAAGCTTTCTTT. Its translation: CASSPGGRDTEAFF.

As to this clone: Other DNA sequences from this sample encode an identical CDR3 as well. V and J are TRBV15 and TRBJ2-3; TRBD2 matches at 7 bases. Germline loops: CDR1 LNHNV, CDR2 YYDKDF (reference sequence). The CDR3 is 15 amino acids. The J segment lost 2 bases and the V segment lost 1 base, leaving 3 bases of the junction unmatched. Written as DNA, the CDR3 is TGTGCCACCAGCAGAGGCGGGGGTCCCACAGATACGCAGTATTTT. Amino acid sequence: CATSRGGGPTDTQYF.